A selection of T cell receptor beta chains follows, all from one sample in a study of T-cell memory formation after mild COVID-19. Each CDR3 protein is one row after TCRdb ran MiXCR on the 5' RACE reads. The table lists about 470,000 distinct CDR3 sequences, 15% to 20% of them singletons, with 9% to 15% in the top ten. Sequencing input: PBMCs or a T cell subset sorted from them (not recorded which). The source is an adult woman who had mild COVID-19 (a few samples of this study predate the infection). Cell type and time point are not known. CDR3s include the opening cysteine and the closing phenylalanine or tryptophan. D genes are given only for firm matches. Only part of the rows carry a size: once, few, many, or a class if the clone is expanded.

j_gene: TRBJ2-1; abundance: NA; d_gene: TRBD2; v_gene: TRBV7-3; CDR3nt: TGTGCCAGCAGCCTAGGGGGCGGACTAGCGGGAGGAACCAAGCAGTTCTTC; CDR3aa: CASSLGGGLAGGTKQFF
j_gene: TRBJ2-3; abundance: NA; d_gene: TRBD1; v_gene: TRBV12-3/TRBV12-4; CDR3nt: TGTGCCAGCAGTTTAGGGGACAGGAACACAGATACGCAGTATTTT; CDR3aa: CASSLGDRNTDTQYF
j_gene: TRBJ1-1; abundance: NA; d_gene: NA; v_gene: TRBV18; CDR3nt: TGTGCCAGCTCACCACCGGGGCCCGAAGCTTTCTTT; CDR3aa: CASSPPGPEAFF
j_gene: TRBJ2-7; abundance: few; d_gene: TRBD2; v_gene: TRBV7-2; CDR3nt: TGTGCCAGCAGCCCTAGCGGGGGCACTAGCTCCTACGAGCAGTACTTC; CDR3aa: CASSPSGGTSSYEQYF
j_gene: TRBJ1-2; abundance: NA; d_gene: NA; v_gene: TRBV12-3/TRBV12-4; CDR3nt: TGTGCCAGCAGTTATTGGGGCTTGGACTATGGCTACACCTTC; CDR3aa: CASSYWGLDYGYTF
j_gene: TRBJ2-7; abundance: many; d_gene: NA; v_gene: TRBV5-1; CDR3nt: TGCGCCAGCAGCCCCACCCGTGGGGGGACGGTTCCCTACGAGCAGTACTTC; CDR3aa: CASSPTRGGTVPYEQYF
j_gene: TRBJ1-1; abundance: few; d_gene: NA; v_gene: TRBV20-1; CDR3nt: TGCAGTGCTGGGGAGGTGATTCCGCTCTTT; CDR3aa: CSAGEVIPLF
j_gene: TRBJ1-1; abundance: few; d_gene: NA; v_gene: TRBV7-2; CDR3nt: TGTGCCAGCAGCCCCCCAGGTGCGAACACTGAAGCTTTCTTT; CDR3aa: CASSPPGANTEAFF
j_gene: TRBJ2-7; abundance: NA; d_gene: NA; v_gene: TRBV6-2/TRBV6-3; CDR3nt: TGTGCCAGCAGTTACTCGCGCGATACGACCTACGAGCAGTACTTC; CDR3aa: CASSYSRDTTYEQYF
j_gene: TRBJ1-2; abundance: NA; d_gene: NA; v_gene: TRBV12-3/TRBV12-4; CDR3nt: TGTGCCACGGGGCCAGGGCTCCCTAACTATGGCTACACCTTC; CDR3aa: CATGPGLPNYGYTF
j_gene: TRBJ2-3; abundance: few; d_gene: NA; v_gene: TRBV9; CDR3nt: TGTGCCAGCAGCGTAAACCGGGGGTTGGCAGATACGCAGTATTTT; CDR3aa: CASSVNRGLADTQYF
j_gene: TRBJ2-3; abundance: few; d_gene: TRBD2; v_gene: TRBV13; CDR3nt: TGTGCCAGCAGCTTTCTAGCGGGGTTCACAGATACGCAGTATTTT; CDR3aa: CASSFLAGFTDTQYF
j_gene: TRBJ2-3; abundance: many; d_gene: NA; v_gene: TRBV3-1; CDR3nt: TGTGCCAGCAGCCACAATGGACTACTCACAGATACGCAGTATTTT; CDR3aa: CASSHNGLLTDTQYF
j_gene: TRBJ1-6; abundance: NA; d_gene: NA; v_gene: TRBV20-1; CDR3nt: TGCAGTGCTAGAGAAATAGGCCGTTTCAATTCACCCCTCCACTTT; CDR3aa: CSAREIGRFNSPLHF
j_gene: TRBJ1-1; abundance: NA; d_gene: NA; v_gene: TRBV29-1; CDR3nt: TGCAGCGGAGGCACTCAGCTCTCTGAAGCTTTCTTT; CDR3aa: CSGGTQLSEAFF
j_gene: TRBJ2-1; abundance: few; d_gene: NA; v_gene: TRBV28; CDR3nt: TGTGCCAGCAGTTCCCCACTAGCCACCAGCCGTAATGAGCAGTTCTTC; CDR3aa: CASSSPLATSRNEQFF
j_gene: TRBJ2-5; abundance: few; d_gene: TRBD1; v_gene: TRBV4-1; CDR3nt: TGCGCCAGCAGCCAAGATTGGAGACAGGGGAAAGGAGTCCAAGAGACCCAGTACTTC; CDR3aa: CASSQDWRQGKGVQETQYF
j_gene: TRBJ2-7; abundance: few; d_gene: TRBD2; v_gene: TRBV7-9; CDR3nt: TGTGCCAGCAGCCCTCACGGACTAGCGGGAGGACCTACCTACGAGCAGTACTTC; CDR3aa: CASSPHGLAGGPTYEQYF
j_gene: TRBJ2-2; abundance: NA; d_gene: NA; v_gene: TRBV4-2; CDR3nt: TGTGCCAGCAGCCCCGGGAAAGCGGGGAACACCGGGGAGCTGTTTTTT; CDR3aa: CASSPGKAGNTGELFF
j_gene: TRBJ2-2; abundance: few; d_gene: NA; v_gene: TRBV6-2/TRBV6-3; CDR3nt: TGTGCCAGCAGGCCAGGCGCCTACACCGGGGAGCTGTTTTTT; CDR3aa: CASRPGAYTGELFF
j_gene: TRBJ2-7; abundance: few; d_gene: NA; v_gene: TRBV24-1; CDR3nt: TGTGCCACCAGTGATGCCGCAGGTGGGACCAACGAGCAGTACTTC; CDR3aa: CATSDAAGGTNEQYF
j_gene: TRBJ2-2; abundance: NA; d_gene: TRBD2; v_gene: TRBV5-6; CDR3nt: TGTGCCAGCAGCTTTAGGGGAGCGGGAGTTGCGGAGCTGTTTTTT; CDR3aa: CASSFRGAGVAELFF
j_gene: TRBJ1-1; abundance: NA; d_gene: NA; v_gene: TRBV12-3/TRBV12-4; CDR3nt: TGTGCCAGCAGTTCAGGTATTCAGGGCACTGAAGCTTTCTTT; CDR3aa: CASSSGIQGTEAFF
j_gene: TRBJ1-5; abundance: NA; d_gene: NA; v_gene: TRBV12-3/TRBV12-4; CDR3nt: TGTGCCAGCAGTTCGGGACACTGGAATGGGAATCAGCCCCAGCATTTT; CDR3aa: CASSSGHWNGNQPQHF
j_gene: TRBJ2-7; abundance: few; d_gene: NA; v_gene: TRBV9; CDR3nt: TGTGCCAGCAGCCCTTCGACCCAATCAAGGGCCTACGAGCAGTACTTC; CDR3aa: CASSPSTQSRAYEQYF
j_gene: TRBJ1-1; abundance: NA; d_gene: NA; v_gene: TRBV5-1; CDR3nt: TGCGCCAGCAGCTTGGGCAAGGTGAGCACCATGAACACTGAAGCTTTCTTT; CDR3aa: CASSLGKVSTMNTEAFF
j_gene: TRBJ2-3; abundance: NA; d_gene: NA; v_gene: TRBV21-1; CDR3nt: TGTGCCAGCAACCTATACACAGATACGCAGTATTTT; CDR3aa: CASNLYTDTQYF
j_gene: TRBJ2-3; abundance: many; d_gene: NA; v_gene: TRBV3-1; CDR3nt: TGTGCCAGCAGCCAAGGAGCTAGATACACAGATACGCAGTATTTT; CDR3aa: CASSQGARYTDTQYF
j_gene: TRBJ2-1; abundance: NA; d_gene: NA; v_gene: TRBV3-1; CDR3nt: TGTGCCAGCAGCCAACCCAGGGGACGGAAGAGCTCCTACAATGAGCAGTTCTTC; CDR3aa: CASSQPRGRKSSYNEQFF
j_gene: TRBJ1-1; abundance: NA; d_gene: NA; v_gene: TRBV5-1; CDR3nt: TGCGCCAGCAGCTTGGGGTTGTGGGACCCTTCGACTGAAGCTTTCTTT; CDR3aa: CASSLGLWDPSTEAFF
j_gene: TRBJ2-3; abundance: NA; d_gene: TRBD1; v_gene: TRBV6-5; CDR3nt: TGTGCCAGCAGTTACGGCGAGACAGGGAGAACAGATACGCAGTATTTT; CDR3aa: CASSYGETGRTDTQYF
j_gene: TRBJ1-2; abundance: few; d_gene: NA; v_gene: TRBV19; CDR3nt: TGTGCCAGTAGTGTCTCAGGGGAAAACTATGGCTACACCTTC; CDR3aa: CASSVSGENYGYTF
j_gene: TRBJ2-7; abundance: few; d_gene: NA; v_gene: TRBV4-2; CDR3nt: TGTGCCAGCAGCCAAGAACAGGGTCAGGTAGCCTACGAGCAGTACTTC; CDR3aa: CASSQEQGQVAYEQYF
j_gene: TRBJ2-3; abundance: few; d_gene: NA; v_gene: TRBV7-8; CDR3nt: TGTGCCAGCAGCTTCCGACCAACCAACACAGATACGCAGTATTTT; CDR3aa: CASSFRPTNTDTQYF
j_gene: TRBJ2-2; abundance: many; d_gene: NA; v_gene: TRBV20-1; CDR3nt: TGCAGTCAGGTCTCCTGGGACACCGGGGAGCTGTTTTTT; CDR3aa: CSQVSWDTGELFF
j_gene: TRBJ2-1; abundance: few; d_gene: NA; v_gene: TRBV21-1; CDR3nt: TGTGCCAGCAGCAAAGTTCTGGGACTAGCGAGGGGTTATGATGAGCAGTTCTTC; CDR3aa: CASSKVLGLARGYDEQFF
j_gene: TRBJ2-1; abundance: few; d_gene: NA; v_gene: TRBV24-1; CDR3nt: TGTGCCACCAGTGATTTTGGATCCTACAATGAGCAGTTCTTC; CDR3aa: CATSDFGSYNEQFF
j_gene: TRBJ2-3; abundance: few; d_gene: NA; v_gene: TRBV7-9; CDR3nt: TGTGCCAGCAGCTCCCGGGTTCCGAACACAGATACGCAGTATTTT; CDR3aa: CASSSRVPNTDTQYF